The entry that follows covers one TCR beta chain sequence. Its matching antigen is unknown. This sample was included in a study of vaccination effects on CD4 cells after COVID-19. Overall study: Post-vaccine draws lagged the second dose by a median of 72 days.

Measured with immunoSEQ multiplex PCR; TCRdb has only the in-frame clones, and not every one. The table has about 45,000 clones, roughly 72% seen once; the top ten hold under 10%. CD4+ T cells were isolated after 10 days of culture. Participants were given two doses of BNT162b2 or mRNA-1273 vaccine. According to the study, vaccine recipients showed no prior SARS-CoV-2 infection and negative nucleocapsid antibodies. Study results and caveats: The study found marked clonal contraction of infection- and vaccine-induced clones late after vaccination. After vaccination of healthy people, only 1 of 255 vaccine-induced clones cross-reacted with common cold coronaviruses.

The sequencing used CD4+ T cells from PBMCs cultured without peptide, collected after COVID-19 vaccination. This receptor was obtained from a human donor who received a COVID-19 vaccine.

CDR3 sequence reads: CAISEEGSVLYYTF. The CDR3 DNA reads as TGTGCCATCAGTGAGGAGGGGTCCGTTTTATACTACACCTTC. The chain recombines TRBV10-3 with TRBJ1-2; maybe TRBD1 (5 bases). The CDR3 has 14 amino acids. The ends were cut back, 2 bases at V and 10 bases at J, with 17 bases in the middle. The V gene's germline CDR1 is ENHRY and CDR2 SYGVKD.